One TCR beta chain is described in this entry. Its antigen is not known. The ends lost 4 bases at V and 5 bases at J; junction bases unmatched: 10. There are 15 residues in the CDR3. CDR1 is SQVTM, CDR2 ANQGSEA, per germline. This specimen comes from a study of CD4+ T cells in melanoma. General observations from the study: A reported correlation linked neoantigen-specific CD4+ T cells to CD8+, macrophage and B cell function. Diverse differentiation states were reported for melanoma neoantigen-specific CD4+ T cells.

Libraries were prepared by immunoSEQ multiplex PCR; TCRdb keeps only in-frame clonotypes and omits some of them. This table holds tens of thousands of clones, more than 60% found once. This chain connects TRBV29-1 to TRBJ2-2; 7 bases fit TRBD1. Sequenced: tumor tissue. The receptor comes from a human donor with melanoma. The CDR3 sequence is CSVGVETGWTGELFF. CDR3 bases: TGCAGCGTTGGGGTTGAGACAGGGTGGACCGGGGAGCTGTTTTTT.